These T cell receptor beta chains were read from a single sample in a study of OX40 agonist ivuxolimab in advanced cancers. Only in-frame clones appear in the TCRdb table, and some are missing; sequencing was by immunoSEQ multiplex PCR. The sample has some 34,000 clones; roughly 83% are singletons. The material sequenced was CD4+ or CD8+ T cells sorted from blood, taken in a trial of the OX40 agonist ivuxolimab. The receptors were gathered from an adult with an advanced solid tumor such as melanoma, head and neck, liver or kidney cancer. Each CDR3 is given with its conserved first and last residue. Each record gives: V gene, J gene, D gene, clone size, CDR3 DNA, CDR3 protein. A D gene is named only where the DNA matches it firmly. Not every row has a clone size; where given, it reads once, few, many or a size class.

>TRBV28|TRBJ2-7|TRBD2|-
TGTGCCAGCAGTCCGTTCGGGGGGGAGGCCTACGAGCAGTACTTC
CASSPFGGEAYEQYF
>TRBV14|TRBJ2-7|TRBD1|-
TGTGCCAGCAGCAGTACCCGGGACAGGCGATCCTACGAGCAGTACTTC
CASSSTRDRRSYEQYF
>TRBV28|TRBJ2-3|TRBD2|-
TGTGCCAGCAGGGACCCTCTAGCGGGCCTCACAGATACGCAGTATTTT
CASRDPLAGLTDTQYF
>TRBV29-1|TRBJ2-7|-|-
TGCAGCGTTCCTGGGGGCCTCCTAGACGAGCAGTACTTC
CSVPGGLLDEQYF
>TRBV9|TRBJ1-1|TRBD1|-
TGTGCCAGCAGCGTAGCGTACAGGGGAGGTGAAGCTTTCTTT
CASSVAYRGGEAFF
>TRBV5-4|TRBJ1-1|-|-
TGTGCCAGCAGCTTGAGTAGGGGCCTCGGAGAAGCTTTCTTT
CASSLSRGLGEAFF
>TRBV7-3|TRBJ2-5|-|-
TGTGCCAGCAGCCCTAAGGGGGGGATTGGAGAGACCCAGTACTTC
CASSPKGGIGETQYF
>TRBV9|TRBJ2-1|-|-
TGTGCCAGCAGCCCCGGACTGAGTCACAATGAGCAGTTCTTC
CASSPGLSHNEQFF
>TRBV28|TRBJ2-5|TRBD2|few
TGTGCCAGCAGTTCACCCCGGGGGGGGCAGGGTTCGGAGACCCAGTACTTC
CASSSPRGGQGSETQYF
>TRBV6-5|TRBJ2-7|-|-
TGTGCCAGCAGCCCGGGACTCACCTACGAGCAATACTTC
CASSPGLTYEQYF
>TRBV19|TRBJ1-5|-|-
TGTGCCACTGGGGGTATCAATCAGCCCCAGCATTTT
CATGGINQPQHF
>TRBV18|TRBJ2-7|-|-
TGTGCCAGCTCACTAACCCGACAGGCCGCCTACGAGCAGTACTTC
CASSLTRQAAYEQYF
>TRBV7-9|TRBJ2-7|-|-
TGTGCCAGCAGCTCCCTAGCCCCAGGGGACCTCGGCTACGAGCAGTACTTC
CASSSLAPGDLGYEQYF
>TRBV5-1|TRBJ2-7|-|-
TGCGCCAGCAGCCCTAGTCGGCTTCCCCACGAGCAGTACTTC
CASSPSRLPHEQYF
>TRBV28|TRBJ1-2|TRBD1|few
TGTGCCAGCAGTTTAGTACAGGGGGCGAATGGCTACACCTTC
CASSLVQGANGYTF
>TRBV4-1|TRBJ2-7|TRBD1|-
TGCGCCAGCAGCCCAGGAGCAGGGGGAGACCCTTACGAGCAGTACTTC
CASSPGAGGDPYEQYF
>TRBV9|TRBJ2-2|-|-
TGTGCCAGCAGCGTAGTACTTAACACCGGGGAGCTGTTTTTT
CASSVVLNTGELFF
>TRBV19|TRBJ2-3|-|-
TGTGCCAGTTCCGACGGACATACGCAGTATTTT
CASSDGHTQYF